This T cell receptor (beta chain) was identified during a study of shared clonotypes between healthy human individuals. Study-wide points: Sampling involved blood alone; tissue repertoires likely differ. Naive subsets tended to show greater estimated richness than memory subsets.

Assay execution took place at the deep level. An even split of each subset's genomic DNA across several immunoSEQ plates was performed. Clones were sequenced by immunoSEQ multiplex PCR, and TCRdb holds only the in-frame ones, with some missing. The profile shows roughly 2.2 million clones, over 85% of them singletons. V shed 5 bases, J shed 9 bases, and the junction held 5 bases outside the gene matches. The CDR3 contains 14 residues. Germline V gene sequence: CDR1 SGHRS, CDR2 YFSETQ. With respect to this clone: The antigen is not known. This same CDR3 is encoded by further DNA sequences in the sample.

This chain uses TRBV5-1 with TRBJ2-1, with TRBD2 identical over 13 bases. The sequence was collected from a man between 18 and 35 years old in good health. Some clones in this sample may be carry-over from other donors' samples. Sequenced sample: naive CD4+ T cells from PBMCs. Indicated subset: CD45RA+ positively selected. The CDR3 bases are TGCGCCAGCAGTCCCGGGACTAGCGGGACTGAGCAGTTCTTC. It is translated as CASSPGTSGTEQFF. The variable domain in full, with the rest retrieved from reference TRBV5-1 and TRBJ2-1, is KAGVTQTPRYLIKTRGQQVTLSCSPISGHRSVSWYQQTPGQGLQFLFEYFSETQRNKGNFPGRFSGRQFSNSRSEMNVSTLELGDSALYLCASSPGTSGTEQFFGPGTRLTVL.